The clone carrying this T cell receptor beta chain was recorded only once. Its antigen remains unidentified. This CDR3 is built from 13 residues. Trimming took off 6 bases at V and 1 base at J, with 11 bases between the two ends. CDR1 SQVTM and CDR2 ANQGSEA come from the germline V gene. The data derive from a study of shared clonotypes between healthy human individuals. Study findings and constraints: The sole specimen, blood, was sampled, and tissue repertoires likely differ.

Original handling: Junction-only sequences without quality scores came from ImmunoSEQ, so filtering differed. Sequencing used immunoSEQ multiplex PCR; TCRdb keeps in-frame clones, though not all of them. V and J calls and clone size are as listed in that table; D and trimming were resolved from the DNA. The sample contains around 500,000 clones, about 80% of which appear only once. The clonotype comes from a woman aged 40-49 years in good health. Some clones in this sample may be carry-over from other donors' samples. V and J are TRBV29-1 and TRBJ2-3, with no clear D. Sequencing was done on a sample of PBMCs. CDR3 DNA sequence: TGCAGCGTAAACCGGGTTCGCACAGATACGCAGTATTTT. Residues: CSVNRVRTDTQYF.